These T cell receptor beta chains were read from a single sample in a study of shared clonotypes between healthy human individuals. Clones were sequenced by immunoSEQ multiplex PCR, and TCRdb holds only the in-frame ones, with some missing. This table holds about 2.1 million clones, roughly 93% found once. The specimen was naive CD8+ T cells from PBMCs. These receptor sequences come from a man between 18 and 35 years old in good health. Some clones in this sample may be carry-over from other donors' samples. Each CDR3 is given with its conserved first and last residue. A D gene is named only where the DNA matches it firmly. The size field is filled for only some rows; it gives once, few, many or a size class.

J: TRBJ1-2; size: .; D: TRBD1; V: TRBV4-3; DNA: TGCGCCAGCAGCTATACGGACAGGTCGGTTGGCTACACCTTC; CDR3: CASSYTDRSVGYTF
J: TRBJ1-5; size: .; D: .; V: TRBV4-1; DNA: TGCGCCAGCAGCCAGGAACCCCTGGGCGGCAATCAGCCCCAGCATTTT; CDR3: CASSQEPLGGNQPQHF
J: TRBJ2-7; size: .; D: .; V: TRBV18; DNA: TGTGCCAGCTCACCTTACCGGGGACACAACTACGAGCAGTACTTC; CDR3: CASSPYRGHNYEQYF
J: TRBJ2-1; size: .; D: .; V: TRBV4-3; DNA: TGCGCCAGCAGCCAAGATATAAGGACCTACTCCTACAATGAGCAGTTCTTC; CDR3: CASSQDIRTYSYNEQFF
J: TRBJ2-7; size: .; D: .; V: TRBV7-9; DNA: TGTGCCAGCAGCGGGGGCCCCAACGAGCAGTACTTC; CDR3: CASSGGPNEQYF
J: TRBJ1-3; size: .; D: .; V: TRBV5-1; DNA: TGCGCCAGCAGCTCAGGCGACTCTGGAAACACCATATATTTT; CDR3: CASSSGDSGNTIYF
J: TRBJ1-1; size: once; D: TRBD1; V: TRBV27; DNA: TGTGCCAGCAGTTCCGGGACAGGGAGCACTGAAGCTTTCTTT; CDR3: CASSSGTGSTEAFF
J: TRBJ1-1; size: .; D: TRBD1; V: TRBV7-9; DNA: TGTGCCAGCAGCCCGACCGGGACAGGGTTGTTAAACACTGAAGCTTTCTTT; CDR3: CASSPTGTGLLNTEAFF
J: TRBJ2-7; size: .; D: TRBD2; V: TRBV28; DNA: TGTGCCAGCAGACGGAGCGGGGAGGGCTACGAGCAGTACTTC; CDR3: CASRRSGEGYEQYF
J: TRBJ2-3; size: .; D: .; V: TRBV27; DNA: TGTGCCAGCCGGTGGGACGGAGAAACAGATACGCAGTATTTT; CDR3: CASRWDGETDTQYF
J: TRBJ1-2; size: few; D: .; V: TRBV15; DNA: TGTGCCACCAGCAGAGCGGGCGGGAACTATGGCTACACCTTC; CDR3: CATSRAGGNYGYTF
J: TRBJ2-5; size: .; D: .; V: TRBV19; DNA: TGTGCCAGTAGTGCCGCTCAGCAAGAGACCCAGTACTTC; CDR3: CASSAAQQETQYF
J: TRBJ1-1; size: few; D: .; V: TRBV11-1; DNA: TGTGCCAGCAGTCCTCTGAACACTGAAGCTTTCTTT; CDR3: CASSPLNTEAFF
J: TRBJ2-3; size: .; D: .; V: TRBV2; DNA: TGTGCCAGCAGACAGGGTGGAGGCACAGATACGCAGTATTTT; CDR3: CASRQGGGTDTQYF
J: TRBJ2-7; size: .; D: .; V: TRBV13; DNA: TGTGCCAGCAGCTTAGGCAGGAGGACCGACGAGCAGTACTTC; CDR3: CASSLGRRTDEQYF
J: TRBJ1-5; size: .; D: .; V: TRBV15; DNA: TGTGCCACCAGCAGTCGCCCGGGGGATGACAATCAGCCCCAGCATTTT; CDR3: CATSSRPGDDNQPQHF
J: TRBJ2-1; size: .; D: .; V: TRBV4-3; DNA: TGCGCCAGCAGCCTAACTTGGCAGGCGAGCTCCTACAATGAGCAGTTCTTC; CDR3: CASSLTWQASSYNEQFF